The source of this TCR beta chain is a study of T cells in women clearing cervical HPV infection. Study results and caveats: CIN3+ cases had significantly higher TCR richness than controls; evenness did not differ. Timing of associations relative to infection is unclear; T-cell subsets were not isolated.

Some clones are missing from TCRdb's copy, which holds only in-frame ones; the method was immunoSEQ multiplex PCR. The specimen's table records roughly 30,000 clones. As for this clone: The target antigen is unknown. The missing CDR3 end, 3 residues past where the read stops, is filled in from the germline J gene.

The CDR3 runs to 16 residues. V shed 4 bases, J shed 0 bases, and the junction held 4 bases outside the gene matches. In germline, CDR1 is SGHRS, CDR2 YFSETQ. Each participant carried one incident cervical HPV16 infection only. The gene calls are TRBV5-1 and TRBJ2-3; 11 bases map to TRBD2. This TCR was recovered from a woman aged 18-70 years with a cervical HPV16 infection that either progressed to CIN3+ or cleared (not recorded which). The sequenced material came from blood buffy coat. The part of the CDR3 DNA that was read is TGCGCCAGCAGCCGACGGACTAGCGGGAGCACAGATACG. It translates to CASSRRTSGSTDT. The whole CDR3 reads CASSRRTSGSTDTQYF.